Following are 18 T cell receptor beta chains from one sample sequenced in a study of cytomegalovirus exposure and HLA in healthy donors. The data were produced by immunoSEQ multiplex PCR, yet TCRdb's version contains in-frame clones alone and is incomplete. Among tens of thousands of clones listed, over 90% were seen once. Sequences were obtained from PBMCs. These receptor sequences come from a woman in her late teens or twenties in good health and CMV-seropositive.

This clone was observed a single time. J is TRBJ2-2 and V is TRBV19; 8 bases line up with TRBD2. This CDR3 region has 16 residues. Germline V gene sequence: CDR1 LNHDA, CDR2 SQIVND (reference sequence). Trimming took 3 bases from V and 0 from J; bases not matched to a gene: 3. The CDR3: CASSILAGTNTGELFF. CDR3 sequence (DNA): TGTGCCAGTAGTATTTTAGCGGGGACGAACACCGGGGAGCTGTTTTTT. Full variable domain (rest looked up from reference TRBV19 and TRBJ2-2): DGGITQSPKYLFRKEGQNVTLSCEQNLNHDAMYWYRQDPGQGLRLIYYSQIVNDFQKGDIAEGYSVSREKKESFPLTVTSAQKNPTAFYLCASSILAGTNTGELFFGEGSRLTVL.

This chain joins TRBV7-2 and TRBJ1-5; no clear D. The germline gives CDR1 SGHTA, CDR2 FQGNSA. The V gene lost 1 base and the J gene lost 0 bases, with 19 bases spanning the gap. The CDR3 has 19 residues. The CDR3 sequence: CASSLGSGVHPYSNQPQHF. CDR3 in DNA: TGTGCCAGCAGCTTAGGGTCGGGAGTTCACCCCTATAGCAATCAGCCCCAGCATTTT.

The CDR3 is CASSTWGGGDGYTF. The CDR3, as DNA: TGTGCCAGTAGTACGTGGGGGGGAGGGGATGGCTACACCTTC. This sequence joins TRBV19 and TRBJ1-2, with a possible D match to TRBD1 (5 bases). V dropped 4 bases and J dropped 6 bases, with 15 bases sitting between them. The germline CDR1 and CDR2 sequences are LNHDA and SQIVND (reference sequence). This CDR3 is 14 amino acids long.

The chain joins TRBV6-5 to TRBJ2-7; weak D call: TRBD2 (6 bases). The CDR3 covers 14 residues. CDR1 is MNHEY and CDR2 is SVGAGI in the germline V gene. Trimming cost V 2 bases and J 2 bases, with 10 bases left between them. DNA for the CDR3: TGTGCCAGCAGTTACGACGGGAGCACCTACGAGCAGTACTTC. Its protein is CASSYDGSTYEQYF.

The rearrangement links TRBV7-9 to TRBJ2-1, with TRBD2 identical over 8 bases. Germline V gene sequence: CDR1 SEHNR, CDR2 FQNEAQ (reference sequence). This CDR3 comprises 15 residues. The V gene end was trimmed by 7 bases and the J gene end by 5 bases; junction bases not matched to a gene: 10. The chain's CDR3 is CASKEVLAANNEQFF. CDR3 nucleotide sequence: TGTGCCAGCAAGGAAGTACTAGCGGCAAACAATGAGCAGTTCTTC.

The CDR3 loop is CASSYSTSGSTDTQYF. The CDR3 nucleotides read TGTGCCAGCAGTTACTCTACTAGCGGGAGCACAGATACGCAGTATTTT. The chain combines TRBV6-5 with TRBJ2-3; TRBD2 aligns across 9 bases. Per germline, CDR1 MNHEY and CDR2 SVGAGI. The length of the CDR3 is 16 residues. Unmatched junction bases numbered 1, after V lost 0 bases and J lost 0 bases.

Only one count was recorded for this clone. The chain links TRBV4-1 to TRBJ2-2; weak D call: TRBD2 (5 bases). V lost 3 bases to trimming and J lost 6 bases, with 14 bases between them. Germline V gene data show CDR1 as MGHRA and CDR2 as YSYEKL. The CDR3 is 15 residues long. In DNA form, the CDR3 reads TGCGCCAGCAGCCACACAGCCGGGATTTCCGGGGAGCTGTTTTTT. It specifies CASSHTAGISGELFF.

Of note for this clone: The DNA is left out, because the CDR3 cannot be placed on it with certainty; the CDR3 is given as TCRdb lists it. The chain employs TRBV5-8 and TRBJ1-4; no DNA check was done on the table's D call, TRBD1. From germline, CDR1 is SGHTS and CDR2 YDEGEE. The CDR3 region is 18 residues in length, termini included. The CDR3 protein is CASSGVVSPGQDGKNCFF.

The V call is TRBV5-1, the J call TRBJ1-3, with TRBD1 matching 9 bases. The CDR3 has 15 amino acids. CDR1 and CDR2 (germline): SGHRS, YFSETQ. The V and J ends lost 2 bases and 4 bases, in that order; junction bases with no gene match: 4. The CDR3 here is CASSLQGAPGNTIYF. DNA for the CDR3: TGCGCCAGCAGCTTACAGGGGGCGCCCGGAAACACCATATATTTT.

This chain links TRBV19 with TRBJ2-5; 8 bases are shared with TRBD1. The V gene's germline CDR1 is LNHDA and CDR2 SQIVND (reference sequence). Trimming removed 5 bases from V and 9 bases from J; junction bases left unmatched: 11. The CDR3 runs 14 residues. Here the CDR3 reads CASSPGTGLTAQYF. The CDR3 DNA is TGTGCCAGTAGTCCCGGGACAGGCCTTACGGCCCAGTACTTC.

The CDR3 DNA follows: TGTGCCAGCAGCCGTGGACTAGCGGTCCCGGGGGAGCTGTTTTTT. As protein: CASSRGLAVPGELFF. This rearrangement joins TRBV4-2 to TRBJ2-2, with 10 bases aligning to TRBD2. Germline V CDR1 and CDR2: LGHNA, YNFKEQ. Trimming cost V 4 bases and J 8 bases; bases outside gene matches: 7. The CDR3 extends over 15 amino acids.

The chain combines TRBV19 with TRBJ1-5; D is unclear. V lost 3 bases and J lost 4, with 10 bases in between. This CDR3 has 14 residues. Germline V gene lookup returns CDR1 LNHDA and CDR2 SQIVND (reference sequence). CDR3 bases: TGTGCCAGTAGTATTAGTAGTTCTAATCAGCCCCAGCATTTT. Amino acids: CASSISSSNQPQHF. Supplemented by reference TRBV19 and TRBJ1-5, the full variable domain reads DGGITQSPKYLFRKEGQNVTLSCEQNLNHDAMYWYRQDPGQGLRLIYYSQIVNDFQKGDIAEGYSVSREKKESFPLTVTSAQKNPTAFYLCASSISSSNQPQHFGDGTRLSIL.

As DNA, the CDR3 is TGTGCCTGGAGTGTAGGGCTAGCGGGAGGGGGCGGCACAGATACGCAGTATTTT. It translates to CAWSVGLAGGGGTDTQYF. This chain uses TRBV30 with TRBJ2-3; TRBD2 aligns across 12 bases. Germline V gene lookup returns CDR1 GTSNPN and CDR2 SVGIG (reference sequence). V dropped 0 bases and J dropped 1; count of bases not matched to a gene: 8. This CDR3 has 18 residues.

The chain employs TRBV7-9 and TRBJ2-7, with D possibly being TRBD2 (5 bases). The CDR3 contains 13 residues. CDR1 is SEHNR and CDR2 is FQNEAQ in the germline V gene (reference sequence). V was trimmed by 6 bases and J by 0 bases, leaving 9 bases between them. This chain's CDR3 is CASSSGLSYEQYF. CDR3 DNA: TGTGCCAGCAGTTCAGGACTCTCCTACGAGCAGTACTTC.

The gene calls are TRBV6-4 and TRBJ2-1, with D possibly matching TRBD2 (5 bases). V lost 2 bases and J lost 1, with 12 bases in between. The CDR3 runs to 16 residues. Looked up from germline, CDR1 is MRHNA and CDR2 is SNTAGT. The CDR3 DNA reads as TGTGCCAGCAGTGACCCGTGGGAGCGGTCCTACAATGAGCAGTTCTTC. Translating it yields CASSDPWERSYNEQFF.

The chain combines TRBV19 with TRBJ1-4, with 9 bases fitting TRBD1. Germline lookup yields CDR1 LNHDA and CDR2 SQIVND (reference sequence). CDR3 length: 16 amino acids. Trimming cost V 5 bases and J 8 bases; bases outside gene matches: 12. The CDR3 loop reads CASSLQTGTGSEKLFF. The DNA for the CDR3 is TGTGCCAGTAGTCTACAAACCGGGACAGGGTCGGAAAAACTGTTTTTT.

The chain recombines TRBV4-1 with TRBJ2-7; 9 nucleotides align to TRBD2. The CDR3 totals 16 residues. In germline, CDR1 is MGHRA, CDR2 YSYEKL. J was trimmed by 3 bases and V by 0 bases; bases with no gene match: 6. CDR3: CASSQEGWREGYEQYF. CDR3 DNA sequence: TGCGCCAGCAGCCAAGAAGGTTGGCGGGAGGGCTACGAGCAGTACTTC.

The chain couples TRBV18 to TRBJ2-1, with D possibly being TRBD1 (5 bases). Germline loops: CDR1 KGHSH, CDR2 LQKENI. The CDR3 is 16 amino acids. Trimming removed 0 bases at V and 0 bases at J, with 9 bases between. For the CDR3, the DNA is TGTGCCAGCTCACCACCTACAGGAAGCTCCTACAATGAGCAGTTCTTC. Its translation: CASSPPTGSSYNEQFF.